This T cell receptor beta chain was recorded in a study of blood T cell repertoires in COVID-19. Background on the study: Italy, Spain and the United States were the sources of the convalescent and acute COVID-19 samples. The cDNA or gDNA used as material had been derived from T cells, B-cell-depleted T cells, or PBMCs.

Only in-frame clones appear in the TCRdb table, and some are missing; sequencing was by immunoSEQ multiplex PCR. The sample lists 70,000 to 95,000 clones, about nine tenths seen once, with approximately 2.2% in the top ten. The trim removed 5 bases at V and 6 bases at J, leaving 8 bases unmatched. This CDR3 is built from 15 residues. The germline CDR1 and CDR2 sequences are SEHNR and FQNEAQ (reference sequence). The chain recombines TRBV7-9 with TRBJ2-2; 8 bases fit TRBD1. The receptor was isolated from a man aged 45-65 years with acute or convalescent COVID-19. The sample consisted of peripheral blood. The CDR3, as DNA: TGTGCCAGCAGCGGGCGGGACAGGACCGCCGGGGAGCTGTTTTTT. Amino acids: CASSGRDRTAGELFF.